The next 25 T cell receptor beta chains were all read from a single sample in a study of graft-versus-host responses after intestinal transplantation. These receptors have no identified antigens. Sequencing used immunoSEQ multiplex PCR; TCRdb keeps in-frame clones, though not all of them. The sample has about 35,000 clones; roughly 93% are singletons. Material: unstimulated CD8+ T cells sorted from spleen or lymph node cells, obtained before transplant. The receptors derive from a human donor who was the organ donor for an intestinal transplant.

CDR3 region: CASSAYDSKGSYNEQFF. In nucleotides, the CDR3 is TGTGCCAGCAGTGCTTATGACAGTAAAGGCTCCTACAATGAGCAGTTCTTC. This chain joins TRBV9 and TRBJ2-1; the D gene is possibly TRBD1 (5 bases). V was trimmed by 5 bases and J by 0 bases, leaving 18 bases between them. The germline CDR1 and CDR2 sequences are SGDLS and YYNGEE. This CDR3 comprises 17 residues.

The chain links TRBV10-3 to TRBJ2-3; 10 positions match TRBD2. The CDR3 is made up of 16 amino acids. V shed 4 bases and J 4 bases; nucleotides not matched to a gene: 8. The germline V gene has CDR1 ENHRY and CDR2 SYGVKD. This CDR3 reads CAISALLAGVADTQYF. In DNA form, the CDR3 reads TGTGCCATCAGTGCTCTCCTAGCGGGAGTTGCAGATACGCAGTATTTT.

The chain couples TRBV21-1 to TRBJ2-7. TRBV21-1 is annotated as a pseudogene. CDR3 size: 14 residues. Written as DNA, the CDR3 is TGTGCCAGCAGCGGACACGGGGCCTCCTACGAGCAGTACTTC. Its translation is CASSGHGASYEQYF.

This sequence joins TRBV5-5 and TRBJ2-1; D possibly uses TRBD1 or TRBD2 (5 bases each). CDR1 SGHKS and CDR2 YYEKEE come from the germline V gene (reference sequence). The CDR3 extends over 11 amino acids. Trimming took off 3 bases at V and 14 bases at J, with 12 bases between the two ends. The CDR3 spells CASSSGPQEFF. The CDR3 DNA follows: TGTGCCAGCAGCTCGGGACCACAGGAGTTCTTC.

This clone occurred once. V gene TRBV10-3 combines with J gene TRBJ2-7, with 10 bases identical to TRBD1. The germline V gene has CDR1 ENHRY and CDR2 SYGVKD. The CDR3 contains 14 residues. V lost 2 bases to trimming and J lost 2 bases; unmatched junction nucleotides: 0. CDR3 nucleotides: TGTGCCATCAGTGAGGGGACAGGGGCCTACGAGCAGTACTTC. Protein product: CAISEGTGAYEQYF.

CDR3 in DNA: TGTGCCAGCAGCTCCAAGGGGTGGCTGACCGGGGAGCTGTTTTTT. Protein sequence: CASSSKGWLTGELFF. The chain employs TRBV5-4 and TRBJ2-2; tentative D call: TRBD1 (5 bases). This CDR3 contains 15 residues. The ends were cut back, 3 bases at V and 5 bases at J, with 14 bases in the middle. CDR1 SGHNT and CDR2 YYREEE come from the germline V gene (reference sequence).

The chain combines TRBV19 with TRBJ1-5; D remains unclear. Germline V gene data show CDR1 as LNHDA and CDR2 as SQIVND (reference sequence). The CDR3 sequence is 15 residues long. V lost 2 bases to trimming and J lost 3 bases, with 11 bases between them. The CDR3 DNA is TGTGCCAGTAGTATATTAGAGGCCCACAATCAGCCCCAGCATTTT. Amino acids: CASSILEAHNQPQHF. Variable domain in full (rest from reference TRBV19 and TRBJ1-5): DGGITQSPKYLFRKEGQNVTLSCEQNLNHDAMYWYRQDPGQGLRLIYYSQIVNDFQKGDIAEGYSVSREKKESFPLTVTSAQKNPTAFYLCASSILEAHNQPQHFGDGTRLSIL.

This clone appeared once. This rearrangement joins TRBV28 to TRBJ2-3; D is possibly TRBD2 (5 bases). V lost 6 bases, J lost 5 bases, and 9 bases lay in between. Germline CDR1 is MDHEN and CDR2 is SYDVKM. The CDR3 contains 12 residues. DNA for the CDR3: TGTGCCAGCAGCCTTGAGGGAGATACGCAGTATTTT. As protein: CASSLEGDTQYF.

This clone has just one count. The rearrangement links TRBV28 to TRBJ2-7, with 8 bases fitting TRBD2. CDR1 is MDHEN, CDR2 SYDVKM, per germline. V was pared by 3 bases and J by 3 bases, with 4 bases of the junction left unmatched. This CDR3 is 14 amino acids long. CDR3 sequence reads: CASSFPGGDYEQYF. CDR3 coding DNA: TGTGCCAGCAGTTTCCCCGGGGGGGACTACGAGCAGTACTTC.

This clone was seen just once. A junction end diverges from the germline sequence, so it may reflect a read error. The CDR3 nucleotides are TGTGCTAGCAGCCCAGGACTAGCGGGAGGGGCCACAGATACGCAGTATTTT. This gives the protein CASSPGLAGGATDTQYF. The chain is built from TRBV7-7 and TRBJ2-3; TRBD2 matches at 15 bases. The CDR3 is 17 amino acids. Germline V CDR1 and CDR2: SSHAT, FNYEAQ (reference sequence).

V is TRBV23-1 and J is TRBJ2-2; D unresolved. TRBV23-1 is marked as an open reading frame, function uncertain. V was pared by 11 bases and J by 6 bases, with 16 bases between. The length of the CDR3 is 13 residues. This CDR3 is CADRVGWAGELFF. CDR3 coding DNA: TGCGCCGACCGGGTAGGGTGGGCCGGGGAGCTGTTTTTT.

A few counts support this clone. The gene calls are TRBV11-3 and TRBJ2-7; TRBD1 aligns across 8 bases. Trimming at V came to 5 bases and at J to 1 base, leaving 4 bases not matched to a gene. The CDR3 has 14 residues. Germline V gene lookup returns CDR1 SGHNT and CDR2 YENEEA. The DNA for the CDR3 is TGTGCCAGCAGCCCCAGGACAGGGTCCTACGAGCAGTACTTC. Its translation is CASSPRTGSYEQYF. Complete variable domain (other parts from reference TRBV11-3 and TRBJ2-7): EAGVVQSPRYKIIEKKQPVAFWCNPISGHNTLYWYLQNLGQGPELLIRYENEEAVDDSQLPKDRFSAERLKGVDSTLKIQPAELGDSAVYLCASSPRTGSYEQYFGPGTRLTVT.

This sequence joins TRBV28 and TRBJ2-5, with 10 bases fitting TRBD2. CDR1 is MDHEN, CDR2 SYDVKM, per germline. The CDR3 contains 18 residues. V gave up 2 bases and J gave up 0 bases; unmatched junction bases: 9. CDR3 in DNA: TGTGCCAGCAGTTTAAAAACCGGGACTAGCGACAACCAAGAGACCCAGTACTTC. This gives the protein CASSLKTGTSDNQETQYF.

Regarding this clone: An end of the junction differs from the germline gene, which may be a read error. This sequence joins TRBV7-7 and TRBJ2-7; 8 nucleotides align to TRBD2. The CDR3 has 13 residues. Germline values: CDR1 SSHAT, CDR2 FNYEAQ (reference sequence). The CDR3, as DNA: TGTGCTAGCAGCTTAGACGGGAGGGGAGAGCAGTACTTC. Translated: CASSLDGRGEQYF.

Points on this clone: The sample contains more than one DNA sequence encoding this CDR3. The CDR3 DNA reads as TGTGCCAGCAGTTTATGGGGTCTCACAGATACGCAGTATTTT. This codes for CASSLWGLTDTQYF. The V call is TRBV27, the J call TRBJ2-3; D ambiguous. The V gene's germline CDR1 is MNHEY and CDR2 SMNVEV (reference sequence). Trimming took 1 base from V and 2 from J, leaving 7 bases between them. CDR3 length: 14 residues.

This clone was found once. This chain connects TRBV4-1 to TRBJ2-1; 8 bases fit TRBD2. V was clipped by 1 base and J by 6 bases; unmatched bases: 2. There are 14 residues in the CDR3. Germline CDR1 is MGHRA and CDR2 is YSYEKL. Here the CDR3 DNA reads TGCGCCAGCAGCCAAGGGACTAGCACCAATGAGCAGTTCTTC. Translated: CASSQGTSTNEQFF.

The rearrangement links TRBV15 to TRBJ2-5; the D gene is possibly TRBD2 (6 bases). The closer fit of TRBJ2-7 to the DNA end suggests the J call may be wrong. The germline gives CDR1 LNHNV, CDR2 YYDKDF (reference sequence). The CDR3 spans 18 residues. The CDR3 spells CATSRHPPVGREDYEQYF. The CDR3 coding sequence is TGTGCCACCAGCAGACATCCCCCTGTCGGCAGGGAGGACTACGAGCAGTACTTC.

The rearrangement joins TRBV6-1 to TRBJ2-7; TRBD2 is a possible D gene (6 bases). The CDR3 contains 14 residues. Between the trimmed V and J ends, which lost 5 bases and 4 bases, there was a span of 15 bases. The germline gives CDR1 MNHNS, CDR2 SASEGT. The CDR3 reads CASSPGLGGYEQYF. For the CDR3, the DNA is TGTGCCAGCAGTCCGGGACTCGGGGGATACGAGCAGTACTTC.

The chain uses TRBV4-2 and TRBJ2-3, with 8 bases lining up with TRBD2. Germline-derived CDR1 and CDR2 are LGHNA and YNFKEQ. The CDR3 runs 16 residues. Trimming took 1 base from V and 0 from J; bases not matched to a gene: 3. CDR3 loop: CASSQVIAGSTDTQYF. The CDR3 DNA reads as TGTGCCAGCAGCCAAGTAATAGCGGGAAGCACAGATACGCAGTATTTT.

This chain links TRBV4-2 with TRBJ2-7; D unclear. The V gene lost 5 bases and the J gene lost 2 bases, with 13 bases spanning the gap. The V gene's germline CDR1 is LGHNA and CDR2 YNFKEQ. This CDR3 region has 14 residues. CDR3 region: CASSLTGSAYEQYF. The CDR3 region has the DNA TGTGCCAGCAGCTTGACCGGGTCCGCCTACGAGCAGTACTTC.

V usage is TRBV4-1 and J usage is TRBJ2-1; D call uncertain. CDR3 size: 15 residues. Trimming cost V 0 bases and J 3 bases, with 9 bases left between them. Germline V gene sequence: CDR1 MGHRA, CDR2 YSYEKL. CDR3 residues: CASSQDYLFYNEQFF. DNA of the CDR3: TGCGCCAGCAGCCAAGATTACCTCTTCTACAATGAGCAGTTCTTC.

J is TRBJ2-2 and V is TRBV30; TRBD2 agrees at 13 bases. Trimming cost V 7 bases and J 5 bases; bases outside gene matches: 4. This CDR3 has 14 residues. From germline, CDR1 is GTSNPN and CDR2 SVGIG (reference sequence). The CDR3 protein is CASGLAGVTGELFF. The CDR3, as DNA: TGTGCCTCAGGACTAGCGGGAGTTACCGGGGAGCTGTTTTTT.

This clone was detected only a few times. CDR3 nucleotides: TGTGCCAGCAGCGCTGGAGACAGCTCTGGAAACACCATATATTTT. Amino acids: CASSAGDSSGNTIYF. The rearrangement uses TRBV9 and TRBJ1-3; D might be TRBD1 (5 bases). V was clipped by 3 bases and J by 0 bases, with 10 bases between them. The CDR3 extends over 15 amino acids. Germline V gene data show CDR1 as SGDLS and CDR2 as YYNGEE.

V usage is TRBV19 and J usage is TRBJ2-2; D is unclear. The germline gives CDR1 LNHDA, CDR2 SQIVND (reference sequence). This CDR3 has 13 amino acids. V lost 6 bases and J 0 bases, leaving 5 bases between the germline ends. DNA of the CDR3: TGTGCCAGTAGGGCGACGAACACCGGGGAGCTGTTTTTT. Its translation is CASRATNTGELFF.

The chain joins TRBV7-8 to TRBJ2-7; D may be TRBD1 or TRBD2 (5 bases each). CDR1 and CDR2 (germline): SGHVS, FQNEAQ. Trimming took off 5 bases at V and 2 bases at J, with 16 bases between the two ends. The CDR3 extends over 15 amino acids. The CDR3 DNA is TGTGCCAGCAGCCCGAGGGTGGGGCTACCCTACGAGCAGTACTTC. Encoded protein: CASSPRVGLPYEQYF.